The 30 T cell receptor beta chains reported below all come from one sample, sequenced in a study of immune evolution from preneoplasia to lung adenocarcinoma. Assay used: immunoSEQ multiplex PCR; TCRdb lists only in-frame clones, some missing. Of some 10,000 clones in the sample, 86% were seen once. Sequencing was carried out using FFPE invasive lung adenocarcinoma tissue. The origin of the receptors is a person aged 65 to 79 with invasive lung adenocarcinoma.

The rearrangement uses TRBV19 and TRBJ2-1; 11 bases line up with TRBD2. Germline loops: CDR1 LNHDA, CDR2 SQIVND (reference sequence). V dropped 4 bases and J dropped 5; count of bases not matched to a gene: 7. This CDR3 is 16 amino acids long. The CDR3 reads CASSTLGLAVNNEQFF. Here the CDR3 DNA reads TGTGCCAGTAGTACATTGGGACTAGCGGTAAACAATGAGCAGTTCTTC.

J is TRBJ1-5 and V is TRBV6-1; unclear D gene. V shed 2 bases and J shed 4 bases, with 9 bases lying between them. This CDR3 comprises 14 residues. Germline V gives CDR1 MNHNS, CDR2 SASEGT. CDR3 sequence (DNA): TGTGCCAGCAGTGAATCAGGCGAGAATCAGCCCCAGCATTTT. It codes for CASSESGENQPQHF.

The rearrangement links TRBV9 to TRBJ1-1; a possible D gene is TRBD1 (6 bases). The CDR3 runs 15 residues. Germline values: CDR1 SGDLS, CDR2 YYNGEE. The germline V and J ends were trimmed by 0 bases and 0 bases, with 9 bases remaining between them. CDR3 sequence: CASSVDGTMNTEAFF. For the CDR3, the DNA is TGTGCCAGCAGCGTAGATGGGACAATGAACACTGAAGCTTTCTTT.

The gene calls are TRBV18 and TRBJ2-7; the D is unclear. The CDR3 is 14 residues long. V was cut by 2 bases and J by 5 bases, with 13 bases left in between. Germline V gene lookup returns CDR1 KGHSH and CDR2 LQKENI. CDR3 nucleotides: TGTGCCAGCTCACCAAACAGCTCCCCCGACGAGCAGTACTTC. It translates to CASSPNSSPDEQYF.

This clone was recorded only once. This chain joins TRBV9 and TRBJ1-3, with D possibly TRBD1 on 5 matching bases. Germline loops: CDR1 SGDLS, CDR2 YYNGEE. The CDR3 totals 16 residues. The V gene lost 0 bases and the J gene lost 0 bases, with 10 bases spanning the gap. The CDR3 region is CASSVAGGSSGNTIYF. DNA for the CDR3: TGTGCCAGCAGCGTAGCGGGGGGGAGCTCTGGAAACACCATATATTTT.

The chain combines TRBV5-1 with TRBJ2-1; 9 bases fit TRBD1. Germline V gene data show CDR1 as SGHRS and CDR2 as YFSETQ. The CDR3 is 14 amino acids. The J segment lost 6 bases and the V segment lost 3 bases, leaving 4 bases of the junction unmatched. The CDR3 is CASSSGTGPNEQFF. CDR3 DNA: TGCGCCAGCAGCTCCGGGACAGGGCCCAATGAGCAGTTCTTC. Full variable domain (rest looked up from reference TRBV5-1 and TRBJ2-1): KAGVTQTPRYLIKTRGQQVTLSCSPISGHRSVSWYQQTPGQGLQFLFEYFSETQRNKGNFPGRFSGRQFSNSRSEMNVSTLELGDSALYLCASSSGTGPNEQFFGPGTRLTVL.

The chain's CDR3 is CASSLQTKGTDTQYF. The CDR3 DNA is TGCGCCAGCAGCTTACAAACCAAGGGCACAGATACGCAGTATTTT. The gene calls are TRBV5-1 and TRBJ2-3; D is unclear. With 2 bases removed from V and 1 base from J, the gap between germline ends came to 11 bases. This CDR3 comprises 15 residues. CDR1 is SGHRS, CDR2 YFSETQ, per germline.

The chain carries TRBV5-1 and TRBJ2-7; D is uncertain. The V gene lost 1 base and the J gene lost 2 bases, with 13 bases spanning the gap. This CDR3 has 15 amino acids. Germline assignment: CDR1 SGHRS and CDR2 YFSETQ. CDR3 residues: CASSLMGQAAYEQYF. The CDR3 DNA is TGCGCCAGCAGCTTGATGGGCCAGGCCGCCTACGAGCAGTACTTC.

The CDR3 bases are TGTGCCAGCAGCTTAGGGAGGCGAATCCTAGCCAAAAACATTCAGTACTTC. Its translation is CASSLGRRILAKNIQYF. V and J are TRBV7-2 and TRBJ2-4; possible D gene TRBD2, 5 bases. This CDR3 comprises 17 residues. The V gene lost 1 base and the J gene lost 0 bases, with 13 bases spanning the gap. Germline lookup yields CDR1 SGHTA and CDR2 FQGNSA.

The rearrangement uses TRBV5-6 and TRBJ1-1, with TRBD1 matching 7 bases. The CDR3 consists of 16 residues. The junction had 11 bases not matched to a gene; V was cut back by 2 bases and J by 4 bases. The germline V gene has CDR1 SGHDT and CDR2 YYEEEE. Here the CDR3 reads CASSFWEGAMVTEAFF. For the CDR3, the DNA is TGTGCCAGCAGCTTCTGGGAGGGGGCGATGGTCACTGAAGCTTTCTTT.

Written as DNA, the CDR3 is TGTGCCAGCAGTTTATGGGGGGCGCCCGAAAAACTGTTTTTT. Translated: CASSLWGAPEKLFF. V is TRBV28 and J is TRBJ1-4, with a possible D match to TRBD1 (6 bases). Germline V gene data show CDR1 as MDHEN and CDR2 as SYDVKM. The CDR3 has 14 residues. Trimming took 0 bases from V and 8 from J, leaving 10 bases between them.

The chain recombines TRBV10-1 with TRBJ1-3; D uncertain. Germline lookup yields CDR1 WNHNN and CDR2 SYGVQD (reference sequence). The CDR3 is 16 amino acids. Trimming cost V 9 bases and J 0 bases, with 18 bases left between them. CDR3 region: CARLLWRANSGNTIYF. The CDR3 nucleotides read TGCGCCAGACTTTTATGGAGAGCTAACTCTGGAAACACCATATATTTT.

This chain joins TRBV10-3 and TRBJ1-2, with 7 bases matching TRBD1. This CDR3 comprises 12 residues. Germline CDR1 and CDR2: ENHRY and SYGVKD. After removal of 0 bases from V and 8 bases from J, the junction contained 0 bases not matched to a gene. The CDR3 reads CAISESTGGYTF. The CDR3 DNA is TGTGCCATCAGTGAGTCGACAGGGGGCTACACCTTC.

The CDR3, as DNA: TGTGCCAGCACAAGGACGGACCTCGAAAAACTGTTTTTT. Translation gives CASTRTDLEKLFF. The chain joins TRBV2 to TRBJ1-4; no clear D gene. Trimming removed 7 bases from V and 8 bases from J, with 14 bases in between. The germline CDR1 and CDR2 sequences are SNHLY and FYNNEI. There are 13 residues in the CDR3.

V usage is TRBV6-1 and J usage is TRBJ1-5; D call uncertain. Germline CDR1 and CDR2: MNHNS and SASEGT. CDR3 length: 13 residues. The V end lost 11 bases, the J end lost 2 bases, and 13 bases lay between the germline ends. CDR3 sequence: CAARQDGNQPQHF. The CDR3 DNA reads TGTGCCGCTAGGCAAGACGGCAATCAGCCCCAGCATTTT.

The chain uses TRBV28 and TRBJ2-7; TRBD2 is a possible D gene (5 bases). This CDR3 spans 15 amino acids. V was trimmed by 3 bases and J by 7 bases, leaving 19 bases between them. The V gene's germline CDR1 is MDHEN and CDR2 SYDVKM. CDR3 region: CASSLVSGESGEQYF. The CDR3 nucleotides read TGTGCCAGCAGTTTGGTGAGCGGTGAATCGGGGGAGCAGTACTTC.

CDR3 sequence (DNA): TGTGCCAGCAGCTTGCCGTCTAGCGGGATGAGGGCAGATACGCAGTATTTT. Its protein product is CASSLPSSGMRADTQYF. V gene TRBV5-5 combines with J gene TRBJ2-3, with 9 bases that match TRBD2. With V trimmed by 1 base and J by 4 bases, 10 bases remained unmatched. The CDR3 is 17 residues long. Per the germline V gene, CDR1 is SGHKS and CDR2 is YYEKEE (reference sequence).

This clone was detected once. CDR3: CASRGTASGYGYTF. The DNA of the CDR3 is TGTGCCAGCAGAGGAACAGCGTCGGGCTATGGCTACACCTTC. The chain combines TRBV6-6 with TRBJ1-2; D uncertain. The V gene's germline CDR1 is MNHNY and CDR2 SVGAGI (reference sequence). Trimming stripped 6 bases from V and 4 bases from J, with 15 bases between. The CDR3 runs 14 residues.

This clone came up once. The chain's CDR3 is CASSPEGSQPQHF. The CDR3 DNA reads as TGTGCCAGCTCACCAGAGGGAAGTCAGCCCCAGCATTTT. The genes are TRBV18 and TRBJ1-5; D gene ambiguous. This CDR3 contains 13 residues. Germline loops: CDR1 KGHSH, CDR2 LQKENI. V was trimmed by 2 bases and J by 6 bases, leaving 8 bases between them. The full variable domain, its missing parts supplied by reference TRBV18 and TRBJ1-5, is NAGVMQNPRHLVRRRGQEARLRCSPMKGHSHVYWYRQLPEEGLKFMVYLQKENIIDESGMPKERFSAEFPKEGPSILRIQQVVRGDSAAYFCASSPEGSQPQHFGDGTRLSIL.

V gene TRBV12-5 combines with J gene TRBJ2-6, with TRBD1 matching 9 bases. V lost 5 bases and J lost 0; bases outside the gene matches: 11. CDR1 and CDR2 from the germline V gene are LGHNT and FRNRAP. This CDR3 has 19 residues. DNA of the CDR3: TGTGCTAGTGGTCTATCCTCCGGGACAGGGCACTCTGGGGCCAACGTCCTGACTTTC. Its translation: CASGLSSGTGHSGANVLTF.

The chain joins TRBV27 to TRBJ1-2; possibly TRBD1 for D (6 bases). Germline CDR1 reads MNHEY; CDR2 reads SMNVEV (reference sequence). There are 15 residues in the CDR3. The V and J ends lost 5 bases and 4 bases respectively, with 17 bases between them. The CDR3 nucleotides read TGTGCCAGCAGTCCTTCCAGGGGTTATACCTATGGCTACACCTTC. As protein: CASSPSRGYTYGYTF.

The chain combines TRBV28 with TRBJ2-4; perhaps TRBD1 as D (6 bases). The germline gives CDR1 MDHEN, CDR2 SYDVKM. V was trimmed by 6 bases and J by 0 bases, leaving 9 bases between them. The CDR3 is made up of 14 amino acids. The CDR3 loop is CASRGQLAKNIQYF. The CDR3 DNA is TGTGCCAGCAGAGGACAGTTAGCCAAAAACATTCAGTACTTC. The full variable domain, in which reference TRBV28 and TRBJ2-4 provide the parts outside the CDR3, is DVKVTQSSRYLVKRTGEKVFLECVQDMDHENMFWYRQDPGLGLRLIYFSYDVKMKEKGDIPEGYSVSREKKERFSLILESASTNQTSMYLCASRGQLAKNIQYFGAGTRLSVL.

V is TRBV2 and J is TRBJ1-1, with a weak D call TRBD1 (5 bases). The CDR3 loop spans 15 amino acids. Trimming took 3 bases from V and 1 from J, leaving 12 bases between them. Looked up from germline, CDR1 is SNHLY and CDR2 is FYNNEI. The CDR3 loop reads CASSDPTTGNTEAFF. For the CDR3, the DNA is TGTGCCAGCAGTGACCCGACTACAGGGAACACTGAAGCTTTCTTT. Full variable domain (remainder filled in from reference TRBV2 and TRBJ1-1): EPEVTQTPSHQVTQMGQEVILRCVPISNHLYFYWYRQILGQKVEFLVSFYNNEISEKSEIFDDQFSVERPDGSNFTLKIRSTKLEDSAMYFCASSDPTTGNTEAFFGQGTRLTVV.

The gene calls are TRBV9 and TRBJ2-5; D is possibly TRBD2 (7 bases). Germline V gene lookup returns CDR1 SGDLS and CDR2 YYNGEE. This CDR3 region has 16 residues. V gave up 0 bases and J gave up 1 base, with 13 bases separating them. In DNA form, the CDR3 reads TGTGCCAGCAGCGTAGGATTGGCGGGGGCCCAAGAGACCCAGTACTTC. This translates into CASSVGLAGAQETQYF.

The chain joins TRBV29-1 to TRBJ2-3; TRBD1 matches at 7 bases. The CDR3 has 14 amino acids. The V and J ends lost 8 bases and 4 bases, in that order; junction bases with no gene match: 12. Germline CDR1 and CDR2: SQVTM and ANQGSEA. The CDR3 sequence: CSSVGTEGPDTQYF. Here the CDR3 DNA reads TGCAGCTCCGTCGGGACAGAAGGCCCAGATACGCAGTATTTT.

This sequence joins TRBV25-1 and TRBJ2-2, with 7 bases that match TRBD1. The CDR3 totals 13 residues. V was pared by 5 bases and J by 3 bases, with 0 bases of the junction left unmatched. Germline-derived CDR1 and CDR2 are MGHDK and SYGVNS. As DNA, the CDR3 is TGTGCCAGCAGTCAGGGGGACACCGGGGAGCTGTTTTTT. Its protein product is CASSQGDTGELFF.

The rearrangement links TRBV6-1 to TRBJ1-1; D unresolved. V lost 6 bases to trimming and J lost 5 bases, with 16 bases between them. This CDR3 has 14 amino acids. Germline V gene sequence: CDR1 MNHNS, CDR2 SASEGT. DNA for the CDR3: TGTGCCAGCAGGCGGGATCCGGATGGAACTGAAGCTTTCTTT. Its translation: CASRRDPDGTEAFF.

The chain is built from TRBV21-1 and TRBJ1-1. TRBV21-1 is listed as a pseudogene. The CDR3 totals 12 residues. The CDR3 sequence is CASSKGYTEAFF. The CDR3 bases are TGTGCCAGCAGCAAAGGGTACACTGAAGCTTTCTTT.

CDR3 DNA: TGTGCCAGCAGCGTAGACAGGGCGGGGGGCCCCAACGAGCAGTACTTC. Amino acid sequence: CASSVDRAGGPNEQYF. The chain combines TRBV9 with TRBJ2-7, with 8 bases lining up with TRBD2. This CDR3 has 16 amino acids. Germline values: CDR1 SGDLS, CDR2 YYNGEE. The V and J ends lost 0 bases and 5 bases, in that order; junction bases with no gene match: 10. Combining the CDR3 with reference TRBV9 and TRBJ2-7 gives the whole variable domain DSGVTQTPKHLITATGQRVTLRCSPRSGDLSVYWYQQSLDQGLQFLIQYYNGEERAKGNILERFSAQQFPDLHSELNLSSLELGDSALYFCASSVDRAGGPNEQYFGPGTRLTVT.

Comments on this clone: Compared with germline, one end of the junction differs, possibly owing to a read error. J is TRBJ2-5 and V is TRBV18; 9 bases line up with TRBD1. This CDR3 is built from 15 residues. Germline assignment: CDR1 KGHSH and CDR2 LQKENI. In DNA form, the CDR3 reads TGTACCAGCTCACCTTGGGACAGGGACCAAGAGACCCAGTACTTC. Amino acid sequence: CTSSPWDRDQETQYF.